The next 11 T cell receptor beta chains were all read from a single sample in a study of regulatory T cells in long-lasting Graves disease. The sample's time point: newly diagnosed GD, antithyroid drugs for less than 3 months. Following extraction of RNA from PBMCs, that RNA was used to make the TCR library. In building TCR beta libraries, iRepertoire HTBI primers were used together with Arm-PCR of CDR3 regions. A single record per CDR3 protein comes from TCRdb applying MiXCR to the multiplex PCR reads. Altogether 450,000 to 650,000 distinct CDR3 sequences are present, about 16% being singletons, with the ten largest covering 20% to 25%. These records were also assigned to another study, of T cells in Graves' hyperthyroidism and ophthalmopathy.

The starting material was peripheral blood mononuclear cells (PBMCs), obtained at new diagnosis, from a patient treated with antithyroid drugs. These receptors all stem from a woman aged 40-60 years with Graves disease.

This clonotype was seen at least ten times. This chain links TRBV29-1 with TRBJ1-1, with D unclear. Trimming removed 5 bases from V and 1 base from J, with 5 bases in between. CDR1 is SQVTM and CDR2 is ANQGSEA in the germline V gene. The CDR3 contains 11 residues. As DNA, the CDR3 is TGCAGCGTTAGTAGGAACACTGAAGCTTTCTTT. Translation: CSVSRNTEAFF.

This clonotype appeared many times. The chain couples TRBV27 to TRBJ2-1; TRBD2 matches at 11 bases. This CDR3 has 17 amino acids. Trimming cost V 5 bases and J 5 bases; bases outside gene matches: 11. The germline V gene encodes CDR1 MNHEY and CDR2 SMNVEV (reference sequence). The CDR3 nucleotides are TGTGCCAGCAGTCCCTTAGCGGGGGGGCCTAGGGACAATGAGCAGTTCTTC. Residues: CASSPLAGGPRDNEQFF.

This clonotype occurred many times. The chain recombines TRBV29-1 with TRBJ1-2; D possibly corresponds to TRBD1 (5 bases). CDR1 is SQVTM, CDR2 ANQGSEA, per germline. The CDR3 runs 13 residues. V gave up 4 bases and J gave up 3 bases, with 12 bases separating them. The CDR3 DNA reads TGCAGCGTTGGGGGGGTAGGGGACTATGGCTACACCTTC. It yields the protein CSVGGVGDYGYTF.

In this sample, this clonotype turned up once. J is TRBJ1-5 and V is TRBV30, with TRBD1 as a possible D gene (6 bases). The V end was cut by 3 bases, the J end by 3 bases, with 15 bases between. Germline CDR1 and CDR2: GTSNPN and SVGIG (reference sequence). This CDR3 has 15 residues. The CDR3 here is CAWSAADRNNQPQHF. The CDR3 DNA reads as TGTGCCTGGAGCGCAGCGGACAGAAACAATCAGCCCCAGCATTTT.

The chain is built from TRBV4-2 and TRBJ2-2; 9 bases fit TRBD2. Germline CDR1 reads LGHNA; CDR2 reads YNFKEQ. J gave up 6 bases and V 0 bases, and 5 bases lay outside the gene matches. The CDR3 has 16 amino acids. CDR3 region: CASSQDAGGSAGELFF. CDR3 in DNA: TGTGCCAGCAGCCAAGACGCGGGGGGGTCGGCCGGGGAGCTGTTTTTT.

This clonotype came up many times. V gene TRBV11-3 combines with J gene TRBJ2-3; TRBD1 matches at 8 bases. J was trimmed by 14 bases and V by 5 bases; bases with no gene match: 9. The CDR3 runs 12 residues. Germline CDR1 SGHNT, CDR2 YENEEA. CDR3 protein: CASSLSGTGRYF. The CDR3 nucleotides read TGTGCCAGCAGCCTCTCCGGGACAGGACGGTATTTT.

This clonotype was counted ten times or more. The chain links TRBV2 to TRBJ1-1; D might be TRBD1 (5 bases). Germline V CDR1 and CDR2: SNHLY, FYNNEI. CDR3 size: 15 residues. Trimming stripped 6 bases from V and 0 bases from J, with 14 bases between. CDR3 nucleotide sequence: TGTGCCAGCAGACCCAGGGTAGCTATGAACACTGAAGCTTTCTTT. This codes for CASRPRVAMNTEAFF.

This clonotype was recorded at least ten times. The V and J genes are TRBV13 and TRBJ1-1; D gene unclear. The CDR3 loop spans 11 amino acids. V shed 5 bases and J shed 6 bases, with 7 bases lying between them. Germline loops: CDR1 PRHDT, CDR2 FYEKMQ (reference sequence). CDR3 DNA: TGTGCCAGCAGCCCCGGATCTGAAGCTTTCTTT. It codes for CASSPGSEAFF.

A few counts support this clonotype. CDR3: CAISATASDGYTF. In DNA, the CDR3 is TGTGCCATCAGTGCGACAGCTTCAGATGGCTACACCTTC. The chain employs TRBV10-3 and TRBJ1-2, with a weak D call TRBD1 (5 bases). The CDR3 extends over 13 amino acids. CDR1 and CDR2 (germline): ENHRY, SYGVKD. V lost 4 bases, J lost 6 bases, and 12 bases lay in between.

This clonotype was observed many times. V usage is TRBV3-1 and J usage is TRBJ2-1; 14 bases map to TRBD2. The trim removed 2 bases at V and 7 bases at J, leaving 10 bases unmatched. The germline gives CDR1 LGHDT, CDR2 YNNKEL (reference sequence). There are 18 residues in the CDR3. CDR3 residues: CASSQPPRTSGGHNEQFF. Written as DNA, the CDR3 is TGTGCCAGCAGCCAACCCCCTAGGACTAGCGGGGGGCATAATGAGCAGTTCTTC.

This clonotype was seen more than once but under ten times. The rearrangement joins TRBV6-1 to TRBJ1-5; 7 positions match TRBD1. The length of the CDR3 is 14 residues. The germline CDR1 and CDR2 sequences are MNHNS and SASEGT. Losses at the gene ends were 6 bases for V and 6 bases for J; bases not matched to a gene: 8. CDR3 sequence: CASSSGQVGQPQHF. DNA for the CDR3: TGTGCCAGCAGCTCTGGACAGGTCGGTCAGCCCCAGCATTTT.